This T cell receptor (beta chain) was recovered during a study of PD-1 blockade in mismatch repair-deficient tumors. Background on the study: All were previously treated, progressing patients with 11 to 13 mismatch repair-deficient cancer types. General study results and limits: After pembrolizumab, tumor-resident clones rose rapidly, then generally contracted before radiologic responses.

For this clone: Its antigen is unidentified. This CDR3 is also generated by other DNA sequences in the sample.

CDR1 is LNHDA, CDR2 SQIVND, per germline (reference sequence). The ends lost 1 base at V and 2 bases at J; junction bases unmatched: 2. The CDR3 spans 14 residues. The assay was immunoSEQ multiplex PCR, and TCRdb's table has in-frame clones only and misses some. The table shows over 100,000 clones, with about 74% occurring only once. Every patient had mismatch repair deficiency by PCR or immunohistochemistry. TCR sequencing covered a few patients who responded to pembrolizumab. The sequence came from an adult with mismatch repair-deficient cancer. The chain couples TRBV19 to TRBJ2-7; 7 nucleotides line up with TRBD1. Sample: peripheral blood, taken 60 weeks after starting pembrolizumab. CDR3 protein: CASSIGQGAYEQYF. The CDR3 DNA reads TGTGCCAGTAGTATAGGTCAGGGGGCCTACGAGCAGTACTTC.